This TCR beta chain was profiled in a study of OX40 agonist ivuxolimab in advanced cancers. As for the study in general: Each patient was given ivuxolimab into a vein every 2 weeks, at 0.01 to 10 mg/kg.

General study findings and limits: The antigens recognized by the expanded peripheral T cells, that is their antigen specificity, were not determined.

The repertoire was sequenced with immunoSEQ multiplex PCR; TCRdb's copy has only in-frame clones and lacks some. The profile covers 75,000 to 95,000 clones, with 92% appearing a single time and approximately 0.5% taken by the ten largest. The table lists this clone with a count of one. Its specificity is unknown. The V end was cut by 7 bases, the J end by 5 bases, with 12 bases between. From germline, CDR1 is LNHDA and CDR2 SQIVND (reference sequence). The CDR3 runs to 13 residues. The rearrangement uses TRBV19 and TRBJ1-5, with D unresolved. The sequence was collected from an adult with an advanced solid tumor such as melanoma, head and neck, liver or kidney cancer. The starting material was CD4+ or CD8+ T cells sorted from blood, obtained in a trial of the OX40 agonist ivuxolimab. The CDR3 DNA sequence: TGTGCCAGTACCCTCTCCCGGGATCAGCCCCAGCATTTT. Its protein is CASTLSRDQPQHF.